The present entry profiles one T cell receptor beta chain with its context. This receptor's antigen is unknown. Within one base of it there is no much larger clone, and no base qualities were kept. Each collaborating institution followed its own protocols to collect whole blood in K2EDTA tubes. For TCRbeta analysis, collaborators shipped samples as frozen whole blood, isolated PBMCs, or DNA extracted from either of those sample types. This sample is part of a study of blood T cell repertoires in COVID-19 (dated by TCRdb to 2020 to 2021). Describing the broader study: Samples covering the acute and convalescent phases of COVID-19 were provided by collaborators in the United States, Italy and Spain. The prospective study material was composed of cDNA or gDNA derived from T cells, B-cell-depleted T cells, or PBMCs. The samples were drawn from two sources: the first 160 participants of the ongoing ImmuneRACE study, and 1,200 or so subjects contributed by 6 global collaborators. Nearly every sample came with metadata listing a de-identified subject ID, COVID-19 status, age in years and sex. Where available, HLA class I and class II types were obtained from metadata supplied by the sample provider rather than from assay-based typing. A freely available public database, intended as a resource for researchers studying the immune response to SARS-CoV-2, is where the repertoires were released. Subjects who had been exposed to COVID-19, were actively infected with it, or had recovered from it provided the deeply sampled blood TCRbeta repertoires that made up the dataset.

Summary of the overall study and its limitations: How much clinical and demographic metadata was included differed by source and by participant, and the metadata was provided uncurated.

TCRbeta CDR3 regions were amplified from genomic DNA using the immunoSEQ Assay, a bias-controlled multiplex PCR. The paper's processing steps were these. Within the assay, amplification of reference gene primers was used to estimate how many nucleated cells each sample contained. Sequence reads were collapsed and filtered to measure the absolute abundance of every unique TCRbeta CDR3 rearrangement. For each sample, productive Simpson clonality was calculated as the square root of Simpson's diversity index over productive rearrangements. TCRdb took this table from immuneACCESS and kept in-frame rearrangements with V and J called. Such tables lack part of the clones; where checked against another copy, unresolved V genes explain under half of the gap, and the rest is unexplained. That table furnishes V, J and clone size, whereas the DNA furnished D and trimming. Recorded for this sample are about 88,000 clones; around 90% of them occurred a single time. 15% of the sample is taken by the ten largest.

The source is a male donor with acute or convalescent COVID-19. The sequenced material came from peripheral blood.

The base sequence is TGTGCCAGCAGCTCGACCAGGGGGACTCACACTGAAGCTTTCTTT. Its protein product is CASSSTRGTHTEAFF. The chain is made from TRBV11-2 and TRBJ1-1; 7 nucleotides in the junction match TRBD1. The CDR3 holds 15 amino acids from the cysteine to the phenylalanine. Of all the DNA, just the CDR3 is kept, 45 bases in frame from base 1. The junction shows trimming of 4 bases on V and 3 bases on J, and the gene matches do not reach 8 bases of it. CDR1 SGHAT and CDR2 FQNNGV are derived from the germline V gene.